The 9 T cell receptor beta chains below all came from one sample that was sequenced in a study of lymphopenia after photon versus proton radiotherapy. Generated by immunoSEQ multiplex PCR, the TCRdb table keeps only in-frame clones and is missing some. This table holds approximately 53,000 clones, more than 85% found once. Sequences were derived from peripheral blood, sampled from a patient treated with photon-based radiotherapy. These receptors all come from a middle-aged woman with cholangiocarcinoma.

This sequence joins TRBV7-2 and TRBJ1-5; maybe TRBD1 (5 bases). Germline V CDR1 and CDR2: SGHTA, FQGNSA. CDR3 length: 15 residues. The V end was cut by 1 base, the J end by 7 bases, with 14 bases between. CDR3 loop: CASSLDGQGDQPQHF. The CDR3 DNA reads TGTGCCAGCAGCTTAGACGGGCAGGGTGACCAGCCCCAGCATTTT.

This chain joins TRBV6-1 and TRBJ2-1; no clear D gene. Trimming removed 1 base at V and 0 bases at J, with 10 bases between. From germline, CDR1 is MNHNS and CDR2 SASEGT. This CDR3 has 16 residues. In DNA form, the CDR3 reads TGTGCCAGCAGTGAAGTGGGAATTAACTCCTACAATGAGCAGTTCTTC. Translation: CASSEVGINSYNEQFF.

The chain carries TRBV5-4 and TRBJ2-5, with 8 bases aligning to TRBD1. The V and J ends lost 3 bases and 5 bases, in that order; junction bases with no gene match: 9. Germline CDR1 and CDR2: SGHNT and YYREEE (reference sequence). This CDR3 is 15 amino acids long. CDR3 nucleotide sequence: TGTGCCAGCAGCTCACCGACAGGGGAGAGGGAGACCCAGTACTTC. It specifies CASSSPTGERETQYF.

CDR3 region: CASSQGGDGTGELFF. The CDR3 DNA is TGTGCCAGCAGCCAAGGAGGGGACGGGACCGGGGAGCTGTTTTTT. This sequence joins TRBV4-2 and TRBJ2-2; D possibly matches TRBD1 or TRBD2 (5 bases each). Trimming removed 1 base at V and 5 bases at J, with 11 bases between. CDR1 LGHNA and CDR2 YNFKEQ come from the germline V gene. This CDR3 spans 15 amino acids.

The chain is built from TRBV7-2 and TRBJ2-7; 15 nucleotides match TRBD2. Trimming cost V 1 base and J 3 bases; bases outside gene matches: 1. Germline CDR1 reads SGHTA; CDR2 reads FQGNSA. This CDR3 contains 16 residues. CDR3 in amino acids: CASSLGTSGGGYEQYF. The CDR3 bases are TGTGCCAGCAGCTTAGGGACTAGCGGGGGGGGCTACGAGCAGTACTTC. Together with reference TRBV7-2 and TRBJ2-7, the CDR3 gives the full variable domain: GAGVSQSPSNKVTEKGKDVELRCDPISGHTALYWYRQSLGQGLEFLIYFQGNSAPDKSGLPSDRFSAERTGGSVSTLTIQRTQQEDSAVYLCASSLGTSGGGYEQYFGPGTRLTVT.

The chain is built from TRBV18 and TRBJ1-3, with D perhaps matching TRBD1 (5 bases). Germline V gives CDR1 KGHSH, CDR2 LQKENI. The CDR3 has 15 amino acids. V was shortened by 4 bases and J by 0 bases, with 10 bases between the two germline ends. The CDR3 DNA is TGTGCCAGCTCACTCCCAGGGCTCTCTGGAAACACCATATATTTT. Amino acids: CASSLPGLSGNTIYF.

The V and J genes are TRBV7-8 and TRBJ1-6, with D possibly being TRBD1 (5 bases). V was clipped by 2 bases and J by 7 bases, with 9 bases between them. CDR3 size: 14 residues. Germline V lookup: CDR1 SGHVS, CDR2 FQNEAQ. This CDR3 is CASSLTQGNSPLHF. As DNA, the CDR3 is TGTGCCAGCAGCTTAACCCAGGGCAATTCACCCCTCCACTTT.

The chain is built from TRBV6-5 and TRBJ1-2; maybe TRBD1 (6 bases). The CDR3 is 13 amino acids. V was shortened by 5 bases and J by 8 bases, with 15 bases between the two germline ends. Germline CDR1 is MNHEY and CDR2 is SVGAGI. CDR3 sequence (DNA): TGTGCCAGCAGTGACCGGGACAATCGGGGCTACACCTTC. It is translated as CASSDRDNRGYTF.

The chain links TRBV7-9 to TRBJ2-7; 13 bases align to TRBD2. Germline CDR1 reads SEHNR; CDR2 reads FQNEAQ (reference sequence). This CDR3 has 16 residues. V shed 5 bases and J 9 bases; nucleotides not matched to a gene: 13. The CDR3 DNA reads TGTGCCAGCAGCCCGCCCCCGGGGACTAGCGGGACGGGGCAGTACTTC. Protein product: CASSPPPGTSGTGQYF.